This TCR beta chain is drawn from a study of blood T cell repertoires in COVID-19. Study as a whole: Collection of acute and convalescent COVID-19 samples took place in the United States, Italy and Spain. The cDNA or gDNA used as material had been derived from T cells, B-cell-depleted T cells, or PBMCs.

Unmatched junction bases numbered 4, after V lost 3 bases and J lost 7 bases. Germline V CDR1 and CDR2: MRHNA, SNTAGT. The CDR3 is 13 amino acids. As handled by the study authors: Quantification of nucleated cells was approximated via reference gene primer amplification. Using immunoSEQ multiplex PCR, the repertoire was profiled, and TCRdb retains in-frame clones only, with some absent. V, J and clone size reflect that table, while D and trimming were determined from the DNA. Of about 380,000 clones in the sample, roughly 89% were seen once. The origin of this receptor is a young man with active or convalescent COVID-19. Input material: peripheral blood. The V gene is TRBV6-4, the J gene TRBJ1-2; 8 bases line up with TRBD1. In DNA form, the CDR3 reads TGTGCCAGCAGTGAACAGGGGGTATCTGGCTACACCTTC. Protein sequence: CASSEQGVSGYTF.